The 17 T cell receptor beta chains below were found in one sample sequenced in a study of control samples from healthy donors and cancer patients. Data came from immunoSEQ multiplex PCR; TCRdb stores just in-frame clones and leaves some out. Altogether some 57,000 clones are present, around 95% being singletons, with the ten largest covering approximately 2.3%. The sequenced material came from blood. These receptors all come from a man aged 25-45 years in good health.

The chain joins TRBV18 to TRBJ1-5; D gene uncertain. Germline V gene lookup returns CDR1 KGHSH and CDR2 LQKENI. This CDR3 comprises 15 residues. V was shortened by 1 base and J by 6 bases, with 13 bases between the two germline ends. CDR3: CASSPRSTEGQPQHF. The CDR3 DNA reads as TGTGCCAGCTCACCACGGTCGACCGAAGGTCAGCCCCAGCATTTT.

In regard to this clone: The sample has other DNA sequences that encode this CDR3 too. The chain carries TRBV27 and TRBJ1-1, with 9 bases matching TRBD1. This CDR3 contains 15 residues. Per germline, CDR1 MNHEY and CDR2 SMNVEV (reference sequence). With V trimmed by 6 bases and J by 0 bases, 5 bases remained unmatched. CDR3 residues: CASSLRTGVNTEAFF. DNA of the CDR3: TGTGCCAGCAGCCTAAGGACAGGGGTGAACACTGAAGCTTTCTTT.

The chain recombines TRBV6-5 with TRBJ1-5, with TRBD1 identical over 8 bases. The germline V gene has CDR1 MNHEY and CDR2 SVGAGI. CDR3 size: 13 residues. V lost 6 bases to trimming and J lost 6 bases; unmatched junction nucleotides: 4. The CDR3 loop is CASSRTGFQPQHF. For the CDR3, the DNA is TGTGCCAGCAGCCGGACAGGGTTTCAGCCCCAGCATTTT.

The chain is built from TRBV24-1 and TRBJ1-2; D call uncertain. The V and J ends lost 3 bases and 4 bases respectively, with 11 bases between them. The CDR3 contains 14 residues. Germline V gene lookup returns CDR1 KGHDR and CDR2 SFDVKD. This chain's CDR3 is CATSDPAGGYGYTF. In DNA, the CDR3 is TGTGCCACCAGTGATCCCGCAGGCGGCTATGGCTACACCTTC.

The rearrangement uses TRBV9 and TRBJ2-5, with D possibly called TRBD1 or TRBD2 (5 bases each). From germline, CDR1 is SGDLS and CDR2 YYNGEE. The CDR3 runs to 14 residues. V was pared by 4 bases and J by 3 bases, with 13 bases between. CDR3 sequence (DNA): TGTGCCAGCAGCCCCCAGTGGGGGAAAGAGACCCAGTACTTC. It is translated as CASSPQWGKETQYF.

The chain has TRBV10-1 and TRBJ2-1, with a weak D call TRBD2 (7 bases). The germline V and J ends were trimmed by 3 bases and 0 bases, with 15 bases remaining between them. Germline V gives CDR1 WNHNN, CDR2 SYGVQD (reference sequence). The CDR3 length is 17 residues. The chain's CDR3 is CASSESRGASSYNEQFF. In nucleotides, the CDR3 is TGCGCCAGCAGTGAAAGTCGGGGGGCGAGCTCCTACAATGAGCAGTTCTTC.

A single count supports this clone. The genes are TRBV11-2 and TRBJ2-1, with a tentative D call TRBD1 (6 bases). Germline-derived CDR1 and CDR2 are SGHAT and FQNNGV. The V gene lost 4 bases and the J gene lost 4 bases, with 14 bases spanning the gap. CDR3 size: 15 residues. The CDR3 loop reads CASSSKPRGYNEQFF. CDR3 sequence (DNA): TGTGCCAGCAGCTCTAAACCCAGGGGATACAATGAGCAGTTCTTC.

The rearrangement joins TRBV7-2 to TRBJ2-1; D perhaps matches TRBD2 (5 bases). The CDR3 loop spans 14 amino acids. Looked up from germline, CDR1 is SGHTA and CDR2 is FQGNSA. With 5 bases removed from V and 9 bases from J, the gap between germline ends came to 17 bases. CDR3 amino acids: CASSPLLGLSEQFF. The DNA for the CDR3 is TGTGCCAGCAGCCCACTACTAGGATTATCTGAGCAGTTCTTC.

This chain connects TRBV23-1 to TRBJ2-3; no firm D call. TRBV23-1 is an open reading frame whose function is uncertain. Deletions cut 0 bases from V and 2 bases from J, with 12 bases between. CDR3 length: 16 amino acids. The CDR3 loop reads CASSQSWQHVTDTQYF. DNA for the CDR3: TGCGCCAGCAGTCAATCGTGGCAGCATGTCACAGATACGCAGTATTTT.

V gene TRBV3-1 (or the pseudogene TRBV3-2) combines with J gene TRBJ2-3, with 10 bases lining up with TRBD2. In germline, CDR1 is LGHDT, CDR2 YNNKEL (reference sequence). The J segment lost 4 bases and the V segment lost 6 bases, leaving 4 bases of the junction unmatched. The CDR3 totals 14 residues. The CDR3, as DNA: TGTGCCAGCAGGAGTAGCGGGAGGTCAGATACGCAGTATTTT. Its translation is CASRSSGRSDTQYF.

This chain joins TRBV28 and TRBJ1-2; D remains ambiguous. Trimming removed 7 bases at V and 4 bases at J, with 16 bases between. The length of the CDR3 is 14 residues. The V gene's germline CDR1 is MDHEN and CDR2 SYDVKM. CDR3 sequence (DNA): TGTGCCAGCACCCCAGCACGCAGAATCTATGGCTACACCTTC. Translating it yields CASTPARRIYGYTF.

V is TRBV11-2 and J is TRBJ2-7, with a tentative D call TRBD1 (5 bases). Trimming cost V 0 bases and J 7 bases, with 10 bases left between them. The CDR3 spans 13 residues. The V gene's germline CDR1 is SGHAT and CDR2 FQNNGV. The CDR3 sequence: CASSLDRVGEQYF. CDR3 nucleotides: TGTGCCAGCAGCTTAGACAGGGTGGGGGAGCAGTACTTC.

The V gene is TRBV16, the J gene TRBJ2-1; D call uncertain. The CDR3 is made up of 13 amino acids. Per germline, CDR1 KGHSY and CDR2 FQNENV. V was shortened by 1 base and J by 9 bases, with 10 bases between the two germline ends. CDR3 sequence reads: CASSQFLSGEQFF. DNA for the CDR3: TGTGCCAGCAGCCAATTCTTGTCGGGTGAGCAGTTCTTC.

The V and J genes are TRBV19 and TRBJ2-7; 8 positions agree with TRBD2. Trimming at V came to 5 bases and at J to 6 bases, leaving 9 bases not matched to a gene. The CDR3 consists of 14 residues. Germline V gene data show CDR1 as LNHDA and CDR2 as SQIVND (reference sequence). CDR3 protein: CASSSGLAGAEQYF. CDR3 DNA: TGTGCCAGTAGTTCGGGGCTAGCGGGTGCCGAGCAGTACTTC.

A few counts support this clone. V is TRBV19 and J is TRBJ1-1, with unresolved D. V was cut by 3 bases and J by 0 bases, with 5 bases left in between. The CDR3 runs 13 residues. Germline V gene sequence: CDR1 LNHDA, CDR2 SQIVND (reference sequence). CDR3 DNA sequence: TGTGCCAGTAGTATCGGCATGAACACTGAAGCTTTCTTT. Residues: CASSIGMNTEAFF.

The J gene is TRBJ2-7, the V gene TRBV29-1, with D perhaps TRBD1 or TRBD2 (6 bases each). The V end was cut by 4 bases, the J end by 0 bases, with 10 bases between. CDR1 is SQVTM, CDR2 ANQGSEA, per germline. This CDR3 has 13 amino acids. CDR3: CSVGGGRSYEQYF. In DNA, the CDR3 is TGCAGCGTTGGAGGGGGGCGCTCCTACGAGCAGTACTTC.

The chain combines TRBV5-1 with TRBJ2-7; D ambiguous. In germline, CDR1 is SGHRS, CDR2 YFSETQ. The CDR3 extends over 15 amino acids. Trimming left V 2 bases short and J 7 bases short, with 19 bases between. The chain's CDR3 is CASSFGPDPFGEQYF. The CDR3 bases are TGCGCCAGCAGCTTCGGCCCCGACCCATTCGGGGAGCAGTACTTC.